The 9 T cell receptor beta chains in this list originate from one sample, sequenced in a study of blood T cells in healthy people across ages. PCR was performed a second time for 7 to 11 cycles using a sample-barcoded 5' primer and a J-beta primer mix. TCRdb analysed the 5' RACE reads with MiXCR anew, one entry per CDR3 protein. The sample holds nearly 1 million distinct CDR3 sequences, roughly 51% seen once. Material: blood. The source of these receptors is a woman between 55 and 75 years old in good health.

This clonotype appeared a few times. The V call is TRBV5-1, the J call TRBJ2-7, with a possible D match to TRBD1 (6 bases). The CDR3 sequence is 14 residues long. Trimming left V 4 bases short and J 1 base short, with 12 bases between. CDR1 and CDR2 from the germline V gene are SGHRS and YFSETQ. CDR3 DNA: TGCGCCAGCAGCCCCCAGGGGCCGTCCTACGAGCAGTACTTC. As protein: CASSPQGPSYEQYF.

This clonotype turned up a few times. The J gene is TRBJ2-2, the V gene TRBV24-1; D not certain. The germline V gene has CDR1 KGHDR and CDR2 SFDVKD. Trimming took off 7 bases at V and 3 bases at J, with 2 bases between the two ends. This CDR3 comprises 11 residues. The CDR3 loop is CATRDTGELFF. In DNA, the CDR3 is TGTGCCACCAGAGACACCGGGGAGCTGTTTTTT.

V and J are TRBV15 and TRBJ2-3; perhaps TRBD1 as D (5 bases). The V gene lost 8 bases and the J gene lost 0 bases, with 12 bases spanning the gap. The germline gives CDR1 LNHNV, CDR2 YYDKDF (reference sequence). The CDR3 has 14 residues. The CDR3 sequence: CATEVGLSTDTQYF. The CDR3 DNA reads TGTGCCACCGAGGTGGGGCTAAGCACAGATACGCAGTATTTT.

The rearrangement uses TRBV20-1 and TRBJ2-3; D is possibly TRBD1 or TRBD2 (8 bases each). Per the germline V gene, CDR1 is DFQATT and CDR2 is SNEGSKA (reference sequence). V dropped 7 bases and J dropped 4 bases, with 24 bases sitting between them. The CDR3 is made up of 16 amino acids. DNA for the CDR3: TGCAGTGTTGGACAGGGCACCTCGGGGGGGGCAGATACGCAGTATTTT. It specifies CSVGQGTSGGADTQYF.

The chain carries TRBV27 and TRBJ2-7; 7 bases are shared with TRBD1. This CDR3 has 14 residues. The germline V gene encodes CDR1 MNHEY and CDR2 SMNVEV (reference sequence). With 5 bases clipped from V and 2 bases from J, the junction kept 6 bases outside the gene matches. The CDR3 DNA is TGTGCCAGCAGTCCTTGGACAGGAACCTACGAGCAGTACTTC. This translates into CASSPWTGTYEQYF.

The chain joins TRBV3-1 to TRBJ2-1; tentative D call: TRBD1 (5 bases). The V gene lost 4 bases and the J gene lost 7 bases, with 17 bases spanning the gap. This CDR3 is 15 amino acids long. CDR1 and CDR2 from the germline V gene are LGHDT and YNNKEL (reference sequence). The CDR3 DNA follows: TGTGCCAGCAGCCCCTCCCGATCAGGGTGGAATGAGCAGTTCTTC. It translates to CASSPSRSGWNEQFF.

This clonotype was seen a few times. This chain uses TRBV6-6 with TRBJ1-1; D is uncertain. Germline CDR1 and CDR2: MNHNY and SVGAGI (reference sequence). CDR3 length equals 12 residues. Between the trimmed V and J ends, which lost 8 bases and 0 bases, there was a span of 7 bases. Here the CDR3 reads CASQPLNTEAFF. CDR3 in DNA: TGTGCCAGCCAACCCCTGAACACTGAAGCTTTCTTT.

The chain is built from TRBV10-3 and TRBJ1-5, with D perhaps matching TRBD1 (6 bases). Trimming removed 5 bases at V and 6 bases at J, with 17 bases between. Germline CDR1 reads ENHRY; CDR2 reads SYGVKD. The CDR3 runs 15 residues. The CDR3 loop is CAISPGTNPGQPQHF. CDR3 nucleotide sequence: TGTGCCATCAGTCCCGGGACAAATCCGGGTCAGCCCCAGCATTTT.

Concerning this clonotype: Relative to the germline gene, one junction end is altered; a read error may explain this. The rearrangement uses TRBV7-2 and TRBJ1-2; D unresolved. The CDR3 has 14 residues. The germline V gene encodes CDR1 SGHTA and CDR2 FQGNSA. The CDR3 DNA reads TGTGCCAGCAGCTTAGCGCAGCACAACTATGGCCACACCTTC. This codes for CASSLAQHNYGHTF.